Listed below are T cell receptor beta chains from one sample, sequenced in a study of metastatic and nonmetastatic thyroid tumors. TCRdb redid the clone calls on the PCR reads using MiXCR. The data contain around 30,000 clones, 20% to 30% of them singletons. What was sequenced was blood. These TCRs come from a female donor with papillary thyroid cancer or a benign thyroid nodule (not recorded which). Some clones in this sample may be carry-over from other donors' samples. The CDR3 runs from the conserved cysteine through the conserved F or W. D genes are given only for firm matches. Size is stated for part of the rows, as once, few or many counts, or as a class when the clone is expanded.

TRBV12-3/TRBV12-4	many	TRBJ2-3	-	TGTGCCAGCAGTGTAATTGCGGAGCCGCAGTATTTT	CASSVIAEPQYF
TRBV20-1	-	TRBJ2-3	-	TGCAGCGGCCCTCGGGGAAACACAGATACGCAGTATTTT	CSGPRGNTDTQYF
TRBV6-1	-	TRBJ2-1	-	TGTGCCAGCAGTGAAAGGGTTACCTACAATGAGCAGTTCTTC	CASSERVTYNEQFF
TRBV5-6	many	TRBJ1-1	-	TGTGCCAGCAGCTTATACCTGGGTTCGAACACTGAAGCTTTCTTT	CASSLYLGSNTEAFF
TRBV6-2/TRBV6-3	few	TRBJ1-6	-	TGTGAAGGCAGTTTCGTGACGAGGGTGCTAGGATCACCCCTCCACTTT	CEGSFVTRVLGSPLHF
TRBV4-2	-	TRBJ2-5	-	TGTGCCAGCAGCCAACTTCCATTGGGGGGCATCCCCTACCAAGAGACCCAGTACTTC	CASSQLPLGGIPYQETQYF
TRBV19	-	TRBJ1-2	-	TGTGCCAGTAGCCCACTATCCGGGATCAATTGGAACTATGGCTACACCTTC	CASSPLSGINWNYGYTF
TRBV6-5	-	TRBJ2-3	-	TGTGCCAGCAGTTACCCTAGCACAGATACCCAGTCTTTT	CASSYPSTDTQSF
TRBV19	-	TRBJ1-4	-	TGTGCCAGTAGTATGGGTGGGTCTAGTGAAAAACTGTTTTTT	CASSMGGSSEKLFF
TRBV12-3/TRBV12-4	many	TRBJ2-2	TRBD2	TGTGCCAGCAAGAATTCCGGGACTAGTGTCGCCGGGGAGCTGTTTTTT	CASKNSGTSVAGELFF
TRBV4-1	-	TRBJ2-2	-	TGCGCCAGCAGCCAAGATCCCGAGGCCGGGGAGCTGTTTTTT	CASSQDPEAGELFF
TRBV3-1	-	TRBJ2-6	TRBD2	TGTGCCAGCAGCCATAGCGGGATCTCTTGGGCCAACGTTCTGACTTTC	CASSHSGISWANVLTF
TRBV7-3	many	TRBJ1-1	TRBD1	TGTGCCAGCAGCCCTGACCGGGACAGGGTGACTGAAGCTTTCTTT	CASSPDRDRVTEAFF
TRBV12-3/TRBV12-4	-	TRBJ2-3	-	TGTGCCAGCAGTTTGCAATTAGCGGAAGTATCAGATATGCAGTATTTT	CASSLQLAEVSDMQYF
TRBV2	-	TRBJ2-6	-	TGTGCCAGCAGGGATCGACAGCGGGTAAGGGGGGCAAACGTACTGACTTTC	CASRDRQRVRGANVLTF
TRBV5-6	many	TRBJ2-1	TRBD2	TGTGCCAGCAGCTTTCTAGCGGGGGCTTACAATGAGCAGTTCTTC	CASSFLAGAYNEQFF
TRBV3-1	-	TRBJ2-1	-	TGTGCCAGCAGCCAAGTTCTCGGTATCAGCTTTTACAATGAGCAGTTCTTC	CASSQVLGISFYNEQFF
TRBV27	-	TRBJ2-7	-	TGTGCCAGCAGAATATCCTATATCGGCCCTTGCGACGAGCAGTACTTC	CASRISYIGPCDEQYF
TRBV19	many	TRBJ2-7	TRBD1	TGTGCCAGTAGTTCTGGACAGGGGGGCCACGAGCAGTACTTC	CASSSGQGGHEQYF
TRBV7-7	-	TRBJ2-7	TRBD2	TGTGCTGGCAGCGCTACTAGCGGGATAGACGAGCAGTACTTC	CAGSATSGIDEQYF
TRBV7-3	many	TRBJ2-1	TRBD2	TGTGCCAGCAGCACAATCGGACTAGCGGGATCCTACAATGAGCAGTTCTTC	CASSTIGLAGSYNEQFF
TRBV6-2/TRBV6-3	-	TRBJ2-7	TRBD2	TGTGCCAGCACCGGGGGGGAGGGAGATTCCAACGAGCAGTACTTC	CASTGGEGDSNEQYF
TRBV27	many	TRBJ2-1	-	TGTGCCAGCAGTTCACCGGGACTGACCTACAATGAGCAGTTCTTC	CASSSPGLTYNEQFF
TRBV7-8	-	TRBJ1-5	-	TGTGCCAGCCGTCGTGACTTTGGGGGTCAGCCCCAGCATTTT	CASRRDFGGQPQHF
TRBV27	many	TRBJ1-2	-	TGTGCCAGCAGTTTATCTGTGGGAAACTATGGCTACACCTTC	CASSLSVGNYGYTF
TRBV6-1	few	TRBJ2-5	TRBD2	TGTGCCAGCGCCCCCGCAGCGGGAGGGGGGGAGACCCAGTACTTC	CASAPAAGGGETQYF
TRBV28	-	TRBJ2-1	TRBD1	TGTGCCAGCAGTCTTGGGACAGCGGTTGAGCAGTTCTTC	CASSLGTAVEQFF
TRBV11-3	many	TRBJ2-1	TRBD1	TGTGTCAGCAGCTCCGGACAGGGGAATGAGCAGTTCTTC	CVSSSGQGNEQFF
TRBV7-2	many	TRBJ2-1	-	TGTGCCAGCAGCCCGACTAGACAGGACAATGAGCAGTTCTTC	CASSPTRQDNEQFF
TRBV7-4	-	TRBJ2-1	-	TGTGCCAGCAGCTTAGGGGAGAACAATGAGCAGTTCTTC	CASSLGENNEQFF
TRBV20-1	many	TRBJ2-1	TRBD2	TGCAGTGTTACGGCCTGGGGGGGATACAATGAGCAGTTCTTC	CSVTAWGGYNEQFF
TRBV28	many	TRBJ2-3	-	TGTGCCAGCTGGGATGGACTAAGCACAGATACGCAGTATTTT	CASWDGLSTDTQYF
TRBV12-5	-	TRBJ2-3	TRBD1	TGTGCTAGTGGTTTGGCTCGTACAGGGGTTGGACATAGGCAGTATTTT	CASGLARTGVGHRQYF
TRBV11-2	many	TRBJ2-5	-	TGTGCCAGCAGCCCCCCCATGGGGGCTCAGACCCAGTACTTC	CASSPPMGAQTQYF
TRBV20-1	-	TRBJ2-1	-	TGCAGTGCGTACCGAGAAGACTACAATGAGCAGTTCTTC	CSAYREDYNEQFF
TRBV30	many	TRBJ2-7	-	TGTGCCTGGAGCGCGACCCTTAACGAGCAGTACTTC	CAWSATLNEQYF
TRBV7-2	-	TRBJ2-1	-	TGTGCCAGCAGCTTACCGGGGATGGGGGCATACAATGAGCAGTTCTTC	CASSLPGMGAYNEQFF
TRBV11-1	-	TRBJ2-3	-	TGTGCCAGCATCTTTAGCAGGCGGGGCACAGATACGCAGTATTTT	CASIFSRRGTDTQYF
TRBV5-1	-	TRBJ2-1	TRBD2	TGCGCCAGAGGGAATAGCGGGAGCGTGCCTTACAATGAGCAGTTCTTC	CARGNSGSVPYNEQFF
TRBV6-1	many	TRBJ2-5	-	TGTGCCACCATAAATCACGGGAGCAGGGAAGAGACCCAGTACTTC	CATINHGSREETQYF
TRBV6-2/TRBV6-3	few	TRBJ1-1	-	TGTGCCAGCATTTACTCCTGGACAAACACTGAAGCTTTCTTT	CASIYSWTNTEAFF
TRBV6-1	large	TRBJ2-1	TRBD2	TGTGCCAGCACCGGGACTAGCGGGAATAGGGAGCAGTTCTTC	CASTGTSGNREQFF
TRBV3-1	many	TRBJ1-1	-	TGTGCCAGCAGCCAAGATTATTGGGGTTCCTACATGAACACTGAAGCTTTCTTT	CASSQDYWGSYMNTEAFF
TRBV20-1	-	TRBJ2-7	TRBD1	TGCAGTGCCCCCGGACAGGGTGAGTCCTACGAGCAGTACTTC	CSAPGQGESYEQYF
TRBV28	medium-sized	TRBJ2-7	-	TGTGCCAGCAGTCCTCGGTGGTACGAGCAGTACTTC	CASSPRWYEQYF
TRBV19	many	TRBJ2-3	-	TGTGCCAGTAGTATGGCGGCCAGCACAGATACGCAGTATTTT	CASSMAASTDTQYF
TRBV27	many	TRBJ2-3	-	TGTGCCAGCAGTTTATCGGGAGCGACAGATACGCAGTATTTT	CASSLSGATDTQYF
TRBV27	medium-sized	TRBJ2-7	-	TGTGCCAGCAGTTTTGCAGGGGCCACCTACGAGCAGTACTTC	CASSFAGATYEQYF
TRBV27	few	TRBJ2-1	-	TGTGCCAGCAGTTTATACGTCGGGCGAGAGCAGTTCTTC	CASSLYVGREQFF
TRBV11-3	many	TRBJ1-5	TRBD1	TGTGCCAGCAGCTCCGATGGGACAGGGGATCAGCCCCAGCATTTT	CASSSDGTGDQPQHF
TRBV20-1	many	TRBJ2-7	TRBD1	TGCAGTGCCCTACAGGGGTTCGGGGAGCAGTACTTC	CSALQGFGEQYF
TRBV11-2	-	TRBJ1-4	-	TGTGCCAGCCGGTCTGACACCCAGGAGAAACTGTTTTTT	CASRSDTQEKLFF
TRBV7-3	many	TRBJ2-1	-	TGTGCCAGCAGCTTAAGTGGCAACAATGAGCAGTTCTTC	CASSLSGNNEQFF